This T cell receptor (beta chain) came from a study of blood T cell repertoires in COVID-19. Method: immunoSEQ multiplex PCR; TCRdb's copy keeps in-frame clones and lacks some. The data hold around 50,000 clones, with over 65% observed a single time. Germline V gene lookup returns CDR1 GTSNPN and CDR2 SVGIG (reference sequence). The junction had 2 bases not matched to a gene; V was cut back by 7 bases and J by 6 bases. This CDR3 spans 11 amino acids. This clone was observed once. This TCR came from a man aged 40-49 years with active COVID-19. The V call is TRBV30, the J call TRBJ2-1; 8 bases map to TRBD1. Sequencing was performed on peripheral blood. CDR3 sequence reads: CASGQVNEQFF. The CDR3 DNA reads TGTGCCTCGGGACAGGTCAATGAGCAGTTCTTC.